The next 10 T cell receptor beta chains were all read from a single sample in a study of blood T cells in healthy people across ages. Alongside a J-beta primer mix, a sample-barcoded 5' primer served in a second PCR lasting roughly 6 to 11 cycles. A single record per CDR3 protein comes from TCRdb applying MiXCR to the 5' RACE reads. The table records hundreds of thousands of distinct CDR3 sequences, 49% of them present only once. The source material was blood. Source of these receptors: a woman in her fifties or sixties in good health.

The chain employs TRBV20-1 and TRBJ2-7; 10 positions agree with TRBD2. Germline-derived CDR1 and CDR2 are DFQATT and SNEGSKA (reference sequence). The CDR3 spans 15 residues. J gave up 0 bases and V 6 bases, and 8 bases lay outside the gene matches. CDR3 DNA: TGCAGTGCCGAGCTAGGACTAGCGGCCTCCTACGAGCAGTACTTC. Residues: CSAELGLAASYEQYF.

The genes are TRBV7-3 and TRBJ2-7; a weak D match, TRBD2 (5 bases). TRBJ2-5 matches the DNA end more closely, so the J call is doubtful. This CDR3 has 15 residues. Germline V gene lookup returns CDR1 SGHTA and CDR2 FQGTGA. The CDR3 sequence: CASSPAYGIGETQYF. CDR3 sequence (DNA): TGTGCCAGCAGCCCCGCTTACGGGATTGGGGAGACCCAGTACTTC.

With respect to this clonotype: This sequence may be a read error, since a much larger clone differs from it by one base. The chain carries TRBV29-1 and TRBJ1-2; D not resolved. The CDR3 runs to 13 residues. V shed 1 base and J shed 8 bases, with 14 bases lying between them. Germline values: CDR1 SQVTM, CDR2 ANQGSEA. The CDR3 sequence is CSVEGTAPWGYTF. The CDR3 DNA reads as TGCAGCGTTGAAGGGACGGCCCCCTGGGGCTACACCTTC. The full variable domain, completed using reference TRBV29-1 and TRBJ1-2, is SAVISQKPSRDICQRGTSLTIQCQVDSQVTMMFWYRQQPGQSLTLIATANQGSEATYESGFVIDKFPISRPNLTFSTLTVSNMSPEDSSIYLCSVEGTAPWGYTFGSGTRLTVV.

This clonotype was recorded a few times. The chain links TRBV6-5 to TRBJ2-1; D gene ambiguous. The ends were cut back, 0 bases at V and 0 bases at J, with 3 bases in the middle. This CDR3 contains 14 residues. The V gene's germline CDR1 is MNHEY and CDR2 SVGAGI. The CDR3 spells CASSYSFSYNEQFF. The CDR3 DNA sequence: TGTGCCAGCAGTTACTCGTTCTCCTACAATGAGCAGTTCTTC.

CDR3 coding DNA: TGTGCCACCAGCAGAGAAAGACAGGGAGATGAAAAACTGTTTTTT. Translating gives CATSRERQGDEKLFF. The rearrangement links TRBV15 to TRBJ1-4; TRBD1 agrees at 7 bases. CDR3 length: 15 amino acids. Germline CDR1 and CDR2: LNHNV and YYDKDF (reference sequence). J gave up 6 bases and V 0 bases, and 4 bases lay outside the gene matches.

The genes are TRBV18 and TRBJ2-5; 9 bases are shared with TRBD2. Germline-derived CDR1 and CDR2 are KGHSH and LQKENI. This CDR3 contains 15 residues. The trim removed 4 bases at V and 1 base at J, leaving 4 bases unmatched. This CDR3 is CASSRASGVQETQYF. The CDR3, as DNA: TGTGCCAGCTCACGGGCTAGCGGGGTCCAAGAGACCCAGTACTTC.

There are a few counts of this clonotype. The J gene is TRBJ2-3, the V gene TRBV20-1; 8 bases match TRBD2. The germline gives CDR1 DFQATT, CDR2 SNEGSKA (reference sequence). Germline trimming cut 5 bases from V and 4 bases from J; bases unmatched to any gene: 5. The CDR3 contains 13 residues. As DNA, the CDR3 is TGCAGTGCTGAGCGGGAGTTTTCAGATACGCAGTATTTT. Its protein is CSAEREFSDTQYF.

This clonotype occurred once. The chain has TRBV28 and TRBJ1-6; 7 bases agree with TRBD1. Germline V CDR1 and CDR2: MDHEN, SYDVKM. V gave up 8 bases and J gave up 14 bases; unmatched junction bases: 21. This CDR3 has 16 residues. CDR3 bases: TGTGCCAGCTCTCCGGGACAGTTCTTGATTGGGGAGTCCCTCCACTTT. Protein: CASSPGQFLIGESLHF.

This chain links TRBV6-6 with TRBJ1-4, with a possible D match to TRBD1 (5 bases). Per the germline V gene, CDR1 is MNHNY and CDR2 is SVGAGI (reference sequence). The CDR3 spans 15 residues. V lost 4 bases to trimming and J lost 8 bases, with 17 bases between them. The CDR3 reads CASSSSRPGAEKLFF. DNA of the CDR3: TGTGCCAGCAGTTCCTCGCGTCCCGGGGCCGAAAAACTGTTTTTT.

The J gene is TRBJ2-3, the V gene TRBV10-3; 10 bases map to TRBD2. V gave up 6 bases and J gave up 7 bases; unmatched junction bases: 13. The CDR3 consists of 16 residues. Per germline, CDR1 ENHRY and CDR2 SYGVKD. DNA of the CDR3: TGTGCCATCAGAACCTCAGCGGGAGGGGTCCCATATACGCAGTATTTT. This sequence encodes CAIRTSAGGVPYTQYF.